The rows below give T cell receptor beta chains drawn from one sample of a study of blood T cell repertoires in COVID-19. Sequencing was performed with immunoSEQ multiplex PCR; in TCRdb, only in-frame clones are kept and a portion is missing. In the table there are approximately 13,000 clones, about four fifths of which are singletons. What was sequenced was peripheral blood. The source of these receptors is a woman aged 55-69 years with acute or convalescent COVID-19. Each CDR3 is given with its conserved first and last residue. A D gene is named only where the DNA matches it firmly. The listing skips clone size in some rows; elsewhere it reads once, few, many or a size class.

V gene: TRBV2; D gene: NA; J gene: TRBJ1-2; clone size: once; CDR3 protein: CASSTDGRNYGYTF; CDR3 DNA: TGTGCCAGCAGCACGGACGGGAGGAACTATGGCTACACCTTC
V gene: TRBV4-2; D gene: TRBD2; J gene: TRBJ2-7; clone size: NA; CDR3 protein: CASSQDQLAGAPTYEQYF; CDR3 DNA: TGTGCCAGCAGCCAAGACCAACTAGCGGGAGCACCAACCTACGAGCAGTACTTC
V gene: TRBV18; D gene: NA; J gene: TRBJ1-1; clone size: NA; CDR3 protein: CASSPLAGRDTEAFF; CDR3 DNA: TGTGCCAGCTCACCACTGGCGGGTCGGGACACTGAAGCTTTCTTT
V gene: TRBV7-8; D gene: TRBD1; J gene: TRBJ2-1; clone size: NA; CDR3 protein: CASSKTGGANLYNEQFF; CDR3 DNA: TGTGCCAGCAGCAAGACAGGGGGCGCAAACCTATACAATGAGCAGTTCTTC
V gene: TRBV5-1; D gene: TRBD1; J gene: TRBJ2-7; clone size: NA; CDR3 protein: CASSRGTGNEQYF; CDR3 DNA: TGCGCCAGCAGCCGGGGGACAGGGAACGAGCAGTACTTC
V gene: TRBV25-1; D gene: TRBD1; J gene: TRBJ1-1; clone size: NA; CDR3 protein: CASSESPGQPNTEAFF; CDR3 DNA: TGTGCCAGCAGTGAGTCTCCGGGACAGCCGAACACTGAAGCTTTCTTT
V gene: TRBV5-1; D gene: TRBD2; J gene: TRBJ2-3; clone size: NA; CDR3 protein: CASSLLAGTSSTDTQYF; CDR3 DNA: TGCGCCAGCAGTCTACTTGCCGGGACTAGCTCCACAGATACGCAGTATTTT
V gene: TRBV3-1/TRBV3-2; D gene: TRBD2; J gene: TRBJ2-5; clone size: NA; CDR3 protein: CASSPGLAVQETQYF; CDR3 DNA: TGTGCCAGCAGCCCGGGACTAGCGGTACAAGAGACCCAGTACTTC
V gene: TRBV24-1; D gene: NA; J gene: TRBJ1-2; clone size: few; CDR3 protein: CATSDPSTDSSVYTF; CDR3 DNA: TGTGCCACCAGTGATCCCTCGACAGACTCTAGTGTCTACACCTTC
V gene: TRBV10-3; D gene: TRBD1; J gene: TRBJ1-2; clone size: NA; CDR3 protein: CAIPAGTGNLGYTF; CDR3 DNA: TGTGCCATCCCGGCGGGGACAGGGAACCTTGGCTACACCTTC
V gene: TRBV3-1/TRBV3-2; D gene: NA; J gene: TRBJ1-5; clone size: NA; CDR3 protein: CASSQDRANEGEAQHF; CDR3 DNA: TGTGCCAGCAGCCAAGATAGAGCGAACGAGGGAGAGGCCCAGCATTTT
V gene: TRBV24-1; D gene: TRBD1; J gene: TRBJ2-2; clone size: NA; CDR3 protein: CATSVYPGQGNTGELFF; CDR3 DNA: TGTGCCACCAGCGTTTATCCGGGACAGGGGAACACCGGGGAGCTGTTTTTT
V gene: TRBV28; D gene: NA; J gene: TRBJ2-7; clone size: NA; CDR3 protein: CASRAREQGGVFYEQYF; CDR3 DNA: TGTGCCAGCAGGGCGAGAGAACAGGGGGGGGTCTTTTACGAGCAGTACTTC
V gene: TRBV7-6; D gene: NA; J gene: TRBJ1-3; clone size: NA; CDR3 protein: CASSSSGSSGNTIYF; CDR3 DNA: TGTGCCAGCAGCTCCTCCGGGAGCTCTGGAAACACCATATATTTT
V gene: TRBV6-5; D gene: NA; J gene: TRBJ2-2; clone size: NA; CDR3 protein: CASSSPGISGELFF; CDR3 DNA: TGTGCCAGCAGTTCACCAGGGATTTCCGGGGAGCTGTTTTTT
V gene: TRBV24-1; D gene: NA; J gene: TRBJ2-1; clone size: NA; CDR3 protein: CATSDLLRGSSYNEQFF; CDR3 DNA: TGTGCCACCAGTGATTTGCTACGCGGTAGCTCCTACAATGAGCAGTTCTTC
V gene: TRBV7-2; D gene: TRBD1; J gene: TRBJ2-2; clone size: once; CDR3 protein: CASSLGPLTGKSTGELFF; CDR3 DNA: TGTGCCAGCAGCTTGGGCCCCCTGACAGGGAAGAGTACCGGGGAGCTGTTTTTT
V gene: TRBV2; D gene: TRBD1; J gene: TRBJ1-6; clone size: once; CDR3 protein: CASSILTGGDSPLHF; CDR3 DNA: TGTGCCAGCAGTATCCTGACAGGGGGCGATTCACCCCTCCACTTT
V gene: TRBV3-1/TRBV3-2; D gene: NA; J gene: TRBJ1-2; clone size: NA; CDR3 protein: CASSQGLGYTF; CDR3 DNA: TGTGCCAGCAGCCAAGGACTTGGCTACACCTTC
V gene: TRBV19; D gene: NA; J gene: TRBJ1-5; clone size: NA; CDR3 protein: CASSKPTGPGHQPQHF; CDR3 DNA: TGTGCCAGTAGTAAACCGACAGGCCCTGGGCATCAGCCCCAGCATTTT
V gene: TRBV18; D gene: TRBD1; J gene: TRBJ1-2; clone size: NA; CDR3 protein: CASSSIPPGTGLSSGGYTF; CDR3 DNA: TGTGCCAGCTCAAGTATCCCACCCGGGACAGGTCTCTCTTCAGGGGGCTACACCTTC
V gene: TRBV2; D gene: NA; J gene: TRBJ2-3; clone size: NA; CDR3 protein: CASSEALGGGADTQYF; CDR3 DNA: TGTGCCAGCAGTGAAGCGCTTGGGGGAGGAGCAGATACGCAGTATTTT
V gene: TRBV2; D gene: TRBD1; J gene: TRBJ1-1; clone size: NA; CDR3 protein: CASITGGTKGTEAFF; CDR3 DNA: TGTGCCAGCATTACAGGGGGCACTAAGGGCACTGAAGCTTTCTTT
V gene: TRBV5-1; D gene: NA; J gene: TRBJ1-1; clone size: few; CDR3 protein: CASSLVPQTEAFF; CDR3 DNA: TGCGCCAGCAGCTTGGTCCCTCAGACTGAAGCTTTCTTT
V gene: TRBV5-1; D gene: NA; J gene: TRBJ1-6; clone size: NA; CDR3 protein: CASSYSYSSYNSPLHF; CDR3 DNA: TGCGCCAGCAGCTACAGCTATAGCTCCTATAATTCACCCCTCCACTTT
V gene: TRBV6-5; D gene: TRBD2; J gene: TRBJ2-3; clone size: NA; CDR3 protein: CASSYLRRDYTDTQYF; CDR3 DNA: TGTGCCAGCAGTTACTTAAGGCGGGACTACACAGATACGCAGTATTTT
V gene: TRBV10-2; D gene: NA; J gene: TRBJ2-1; clone size: NA; CDR3 protein: CASSELGPYNEQFF; CDR3 DNA: TGCGCCAGCAGTGAGCTAGGCCCCTACAATGAGCAGTTCTTC
V gene: TRBV5-1; D gene: NA; J gene: TRBJ1-1; clone size: NA; CDR3 protein: CASTLERGRNTEAFF; CDR3 DNA: TGCGCCAGCACCTTGGAGCGGGGGCGGAACACTGAAGCTTTCTTT
V gene: TRBV28; D gene: NA; J gene: TRBJ1-2; clone size: NA; CDR3 protein: CASRYYLASRFYGYTF; CDR3 DNA: TGTGCCAGCAGGTACTACCTTGCGTCCAGATTCTATGGCTACACCTTC
V gene: TRBV12-3/TRBV12-4; D gene: NA; J gene: TRBJ2-5; clone size: NA; CDR3 protein: CASSLALETQYF; CDR3 DNA: TGTGCCAGCTCGCTAGCGTTGGAGACCCAGTACTTC
V gene: TRBV19; D gene: NA; J gene: TRBJ2-7; clone size: NA; CDR3 protein: CASSGAGTRDSYEQYF; CDR3 DNA: TGTGCCAGTAGTGGTGCGGGGACCCGAGACTCCTACGAGCAGTACTTC
V gene: TRBV6-5; D gene: NA; J gene: TRBJ2-7; clone size: NA; CDR3 protein: CASGQLYEQYF; CDR3 DNA: TGTGCCAGCGGACAGCTCTACGAGCAGTACTTC
V gene: TRBV19; D gene: TRBD2; J gene: TRBJ2-7; clone size: NA; CDR3 protein: CATSRLDEQYF; CDR3 DNA: TGTGCGACTAGCCGTCTCGACGAGCAGTACTTC
V gene: TRBV19; D gene: TRBD1; J gene: TRBJ2-3; clone size: NA; CDR3 protein: CASRQTGGGTQYF; CDR3 DNA: TGTGCCAGTAGGCAGACAGGGGGAGGTACGCAGTATTTT
V gene: TRBV28; D gene: TRBD1; J gene: TRBJ1-2; clone size: once; CDR3 protein: CASRIQGAKGYTF; CDR3 DNA: TGTGCCAGCAGGATACAGGGGGCGAAGGGCTACACCTTC
V gene: TRBV30; D gene: TRBD1; J gene: TRBJ2-1; clone size: NA; CDR3 protein: CAWSVGTARNEQFF; CDR3 DNA: TGTGCCTGGAGTGTGGGGACAGCTAGGAATGAGCAGTTCTTC
V gene: TRBV6-5; D gene: NA; J gene: TRBJ1-2; clone size: few; CDR3 protein: CASSYERGANYGYTF; CDR3 DNA: TGTGCCAGCAGTTACGAACGGGGGGCTAACTATGGCTACACCTTC
V gene: TRBV6-5; D gene: NA; J gene: TRBJ2-4; clone size: NA; CDR3 protein: CASTTPGAKNIQYF; CDR3 DNA: TGTGCCAGCACCACACCGGGGGCCAAAAACATTCAGTACTTC
V gene: TRBV5-4; D gene: TRBD1; J gene: TRBJ2-3; clone size: NA; CDR3 protein: CASRTGQLSTDTQYF; CDR3 DNA: TGTGCCAGCAGAACGGGACAGCTTAGCACAGATACGCAGTATTTT
V gene: TRBV5-1; D gene: NA; J gene: TRBJ1-2; clone size: NA; CDR3 protein: CASSLGRLNYGYTF; CDR3 DNA: TGCGCCAGCAGCTTGGGCAGGCTTAACTATGGCTACACCTTC
V gene: TRBV27; D gene: NA; J gene: TRBJ2-7; clone size: once; CDR3 protein: CASAGWRTPYEQYF; CDR3 DNA: TGTGCCAGCGCAGGGTGGCGTACCCCCTACGAGCAGTACTTC
V gene: TRBV3-1/TRBV3-2; D gene: NA; J gene: TRBJ2-1; clone size: NA; CDR3 protein: CASSPTGGPIFYEQFF; CDR3 DNA: TGTGCCAGCAGCCCCACCGGCGGCCCCATCTTCTATGAGCAGTTCTTC
V gene: TRBV5-1; D gene: NA; J gene: TRBJ2-7; clone size: NA; CDR3 protein: CASSLATGAYEQYF; CDR3 DNA: TGCGCCAGCAGCTTGGCGACGGGAGCCTACGAGCAGTACTTC
V gene: TRBV6-6; D gene: NA; J gene: TRBJ1-2; clone size: NA; CDR3 protein: CASTRRGLNYGYTF; CDR3 DNA: TGTGCCAGCACCCGGAGAGGCCTTAACTATGGCTACACCTTC
V gene: TRBV4-1; D gene: TRBD2; J gene: TRBJ2-1; clone size: NA; CDR3 protein: CASSQVDMGLVSYNEQFF; CDR3 DNA: TGCGCCAGCAGCCAAGTGGATATGGGACTAGTCTCCTACAATGAGCAGTTCTTC
V gene: TRBV6-1; D gene: NA; J gene: TRBJ1-2; clone size: NA; CDR3 protein: CASSEARSGYTF; CDR3 DNA: TGTGCCAGCAGTGAAGCGAGATCTGGCTACACCTTC
V gene: TRBV6-5; D gene: NA; J gene: TRBJ2-5; clone size: NA; CDR3 protein: CASSLSRGETQYF; CDR3 DNA: TGTGCCAGCAGTTTATCCAGGGGAGAGACCCAGTACTTC
V gene: TRBV9; D gene: NA; J gene: TRBJ2-7; clone size: NA; CDR3 protein: CASSVGPRGEQYF; CDR3 DNA: TGTGCCAGCAGCGTAGGCCCCAGGGGCGAGCAGTACTTC
V gene: TRBV11-2; D gene: TRBD2; J gene: TRBJ2-3; clone size: NA; CDR3 protein: CASSLGRPSGGAAADTQYF; CDR3 DNA: TGTGCCAGCAGCTTAGGGCGGCCTAGCGGGGGGGCCGCGGCAGATACGCAGTATTTT
V gene: TRBV10-2; D gene: NA; J gene: TRBJ2-7; clone size: NA; CDR3 protein: CASSVTAVPYEQYF; CDR3 DNA: TGCGCCAGCAGTGTAACAGCGGTCCCCTACGAGCAGTACTTC
V gene: TRBV21-1; D gene: NA; J gene: TRBJ2-6; clone size: NA; CDR3 protein: CASSKSIRGVPSGANVLTF; CDR3 DNA: TGTGCCAGCAGCAAATCTATAAGGGGCGTTCCTTCTGGGGCCAACGTCCTGACTTTC
V gene: TRBV7-3; D gene: TRBD2; J gene: TRBJ2-1; clone size: NA; CDR3 protein: CASRPGGGFTSSEQFF; CDR3 DNA: TGCGCCAGCCGCCCGGGGGGGGGCTTTACTTCTTCCGAGCAGTTCTTC
V gene: TRBV2; D gene: NA; J gene: TRBJ1-1; clone size: NA; CDR3 protein: CASSDLRVGPEAFF; CDR3 DNA: TGTGCCAGCAGTGATCTCAGGGTGGGCCCTGAAGCTTTCTTT
V gene: TRBV7-9; D gene: NA; J gene: TRBJ1-1; clone size: NA; CDR3 protein: CDGFLSLNTEAFF; CDR3 DNA: TGTGACGGTTTTTTGTCCCTGAACACTGAAGCTTTCTTT